Below, one T cell receptor beta chain is given with its context. CDR3 length: 13 residues. CDR1 is MNHEY and CDR2 is SVGAGI in the germline V gene. The V and J ends lost 2 bases and 3 bases respectively, with 7 bases between them. These data are taken from a study of blood T cell repertoires in COVID-19. Methods used by the authors: Using reference gene primer amplification, nucleated cell counts were estimated. The table came from immunoSEQ multiplex PCR; TCRdb's copy has only in-frame clones and leaves some out. That table supplies the V and J calls and clone size; D and trimming were determined from the DNA. The table records about 370,000 clones, approximately 89% of them present only once. Individuals drawn from 24 US areas were about 18 to 100 years old.

The TCR comes from a middle-aged woman who had been exposed to COVID-19. The sample taken for sequencing was PBMCs or T cells enriched from blood (not recorded which). The chain couples TRBV6-5 to TRBJ1-2; no firm D call. The CDR3 DNA reads TGTGCCAGCAGTTACGGGCCACACTATGGCTACACCTTC. Amino acids: CASSYGPHYGYTF.